This TCR beta chain was retrieved from a study of T cells after yellow fever vaccination. Findings and limits, study-wide: Highly abundant clonotypes carried over from the bulk population could end up in FACS-sorted repertoires as contaminants.

CDR3 length: 13 amino acids. Germline CDR1 MNHEY, CDR2 SVGAGI. V was shortened by 2 bases and J by 5 bases, with 6 bases between the two germline ends. Universal primer sites and UMIs were introduced during 5'RACE template-switching synthesis of TCR cDNA. From the 5' RACE reads, TCRdb called clonotypes with MiXCR, one entry per CDR3 protein. The table has about 340,000 distinct CDR3 sequences, 8% to 10% seen once. To note about this clonotype: The antigen remains unidentified.

The clonotype was recovered from a man aged 18 to 30 who received the YFV17D yellow fever vaccine. The sequences come from PBMCs, collected on the day of the first yellow fever vaccination. The chain combines TRBV6-5 with TRBJ2-2; D unresolved. The CDR3 nucleotides read TGTGCCAGCAGTTACCTAGAAACCGGGGAGCTGTTTTTT. Amino acid sequence: CASSYLETGELFF.